This T cell receptor beta chain was identified in a study of CD8 T cells in ankylosing spondylitis. TCRdb called the 5' RACE reads again in MiXCR, with one record for every CDR3 protein. The sample has under 200,000 distinct CDR3 sequences, around a tenth seen once. In this sample, this clonotype turned up a few times. This sequence originates from a male donor with ankylosing spondylitis or in good health (not recorded which). Sequencing was done on a sample of blood, either unsorted or a sorted T cell fraction (not recorded which).

DNA for the CDR3: TGTGCCAGCAGCTTAGGGGTCCTGAGCGGGAATGAGCAGTTCTTC. Translation gives CASSLGVLSGNEQFF. The chain recombines TRBV11-2 with TRBJ2-1, with D perhaps TRBD2 (6 bases). Germline assignment: CDR1 SGHAT and CDR2 FQNNGV. V lost 1 base to trimming and J lost 7 bases, with 14 bases between them. This CDR3 comprises 15 residues. Combining the CDR3 with reference TRBV11-2 and TRBJ2-1 gives the whole variable domain EAGVAQSPRYKIIEKRQSVAFWCNPISGHATLYWYQQILGQGPKLLIQFQNNGVVDDSQLPKDRFSAERLKGVDSTLKIQPAKLEDSAVYLCASSLGVLSGNEQFFGPGTRLTVL.